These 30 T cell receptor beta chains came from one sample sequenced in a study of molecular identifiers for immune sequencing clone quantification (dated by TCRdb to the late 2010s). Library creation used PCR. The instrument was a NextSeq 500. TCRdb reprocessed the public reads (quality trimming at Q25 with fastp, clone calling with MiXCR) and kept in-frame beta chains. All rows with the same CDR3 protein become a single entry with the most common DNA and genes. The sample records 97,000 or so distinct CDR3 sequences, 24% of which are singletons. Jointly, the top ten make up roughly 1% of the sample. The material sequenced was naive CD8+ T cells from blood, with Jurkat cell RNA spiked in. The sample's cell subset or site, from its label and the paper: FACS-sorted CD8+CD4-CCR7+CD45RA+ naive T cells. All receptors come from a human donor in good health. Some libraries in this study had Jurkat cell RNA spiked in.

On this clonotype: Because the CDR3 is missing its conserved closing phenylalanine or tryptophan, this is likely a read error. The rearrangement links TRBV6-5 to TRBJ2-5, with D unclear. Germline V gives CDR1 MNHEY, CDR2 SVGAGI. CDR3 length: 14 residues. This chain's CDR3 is CAGSAPAAGETQYS. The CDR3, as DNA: TGTGCCGGCAGTGCCCCTGCCGCCGGGGAGACCCAGTACTCC.

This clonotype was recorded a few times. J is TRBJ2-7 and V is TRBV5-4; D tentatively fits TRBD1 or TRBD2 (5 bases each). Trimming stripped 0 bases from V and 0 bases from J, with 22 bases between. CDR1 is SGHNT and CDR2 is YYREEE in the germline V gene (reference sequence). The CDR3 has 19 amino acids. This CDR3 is CASSLALSSAGTSSYEQYF. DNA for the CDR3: TGTGCCAGCAGCTTGGCTTTGTCGTCGGCAGGGACGAGCTCCTACGAGCAGTACTTC.

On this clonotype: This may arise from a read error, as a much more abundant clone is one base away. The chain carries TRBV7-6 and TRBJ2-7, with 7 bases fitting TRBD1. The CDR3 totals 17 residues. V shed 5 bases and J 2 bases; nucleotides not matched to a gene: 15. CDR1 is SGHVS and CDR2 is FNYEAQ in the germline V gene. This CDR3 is CASSPIFTGDPAYEQYF. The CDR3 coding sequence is TGTGCCAGCAGCCCAATATTTACAGGGGACCCAGCCTACGAGCAGTACTTC. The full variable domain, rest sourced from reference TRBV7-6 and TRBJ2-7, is GAGVSQSPRYKVTKRGQDVALRCDPISGHVSLYWYRQALGQGPEFLTYFNYEAQQDKSGLPNDRFSAERPEGSISTLTIQRTEQRDSAMYRCASSPIFTGDPAYEQYFGPGTRLTVT.

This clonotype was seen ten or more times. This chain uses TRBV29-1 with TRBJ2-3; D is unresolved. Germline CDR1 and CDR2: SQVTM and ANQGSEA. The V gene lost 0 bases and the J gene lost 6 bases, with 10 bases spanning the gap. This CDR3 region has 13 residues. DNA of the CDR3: TGCAGCGTTGAAGATATAAATTCGGATACGCAGTATTTT. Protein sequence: CSVEDINSDTQYF.

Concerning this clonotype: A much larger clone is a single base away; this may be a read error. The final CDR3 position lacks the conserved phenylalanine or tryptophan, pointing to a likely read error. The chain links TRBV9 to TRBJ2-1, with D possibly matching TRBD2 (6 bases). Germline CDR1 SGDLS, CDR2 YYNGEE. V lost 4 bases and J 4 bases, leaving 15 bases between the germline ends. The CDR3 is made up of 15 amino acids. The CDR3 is CASSPPGTPYNEQFL. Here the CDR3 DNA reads TGTGCCAGCAGCCCTCCCGGGACTCCATACAATGAGCAGTTCCTC.

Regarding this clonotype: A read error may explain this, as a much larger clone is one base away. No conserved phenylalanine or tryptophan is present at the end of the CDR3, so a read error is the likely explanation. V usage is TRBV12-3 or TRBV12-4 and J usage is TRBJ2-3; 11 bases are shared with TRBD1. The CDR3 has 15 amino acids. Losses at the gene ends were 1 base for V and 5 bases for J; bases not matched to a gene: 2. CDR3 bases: TGTGCCAGCAGTTTAGGGACAGGGGGCGTAGATACGCAGTATCTT. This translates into CASSLGTGGVDTQYL.

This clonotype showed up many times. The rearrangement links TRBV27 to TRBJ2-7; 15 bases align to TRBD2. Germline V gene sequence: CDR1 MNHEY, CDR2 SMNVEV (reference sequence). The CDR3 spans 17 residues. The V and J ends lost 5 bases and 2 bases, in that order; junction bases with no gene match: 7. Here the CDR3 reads CASSVGTSGGSAYEQYF. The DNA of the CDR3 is TGTGCCAGCAGTGTAGGGACTAGCGGGGGGTCAGCCTACGAGCAGTACTTC.

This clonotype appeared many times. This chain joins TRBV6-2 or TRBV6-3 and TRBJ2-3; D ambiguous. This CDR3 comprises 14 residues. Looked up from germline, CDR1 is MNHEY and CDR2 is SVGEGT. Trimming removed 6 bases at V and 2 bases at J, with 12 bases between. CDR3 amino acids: CASRWSDHTDTQYF. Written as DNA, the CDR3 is TGTGCCAGCAGGTGGTCCGACCACACAGATACGCAGTATTTT.

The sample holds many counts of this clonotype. This CDR3 reads CASSQRGGAGDTQYF. In DNA form, the CDR3 reads TGTGCCAGCAGCCAGAGGGGAGGGGCCGGAGATACGCAGTATTTT. V is TRBV3-1 and J is TRBJ2-3; 7 bases map to TRBD2. The trim removed 3 bases at V and 5 bases at J, leaving 8 bases unmatched. Germline V gene sequence: CDR1 LGHDT, CDR2 YNNKEL (reference sequence). CDR3 size: 15 residues.

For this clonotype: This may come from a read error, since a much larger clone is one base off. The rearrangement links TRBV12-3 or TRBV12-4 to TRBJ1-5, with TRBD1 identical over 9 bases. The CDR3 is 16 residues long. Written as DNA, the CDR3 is TGTGCCAGCAGGCCGGGGACAGGGAGTAGCAATCAGCCCCCGCATTTT. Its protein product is CASRPGTGSSNQPPHF.

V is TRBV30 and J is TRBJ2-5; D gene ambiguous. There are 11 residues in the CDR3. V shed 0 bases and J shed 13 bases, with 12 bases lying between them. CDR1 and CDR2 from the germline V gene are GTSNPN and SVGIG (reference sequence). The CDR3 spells CAWSVPDNPYF. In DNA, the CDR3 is TGTGCCTGGAGTGTCCCCGATAACCCGTACTTC. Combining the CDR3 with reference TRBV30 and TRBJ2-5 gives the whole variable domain SQTIHQWPATLVQPVGSPLSLECTVEGTSNPNLYWYRQAAGRGLQLLFYSVGIGQISSEVPQNLSASRPQDRQFILSSKKLLLSDSGFYLCAWSVPDNPYFGPGTRLLVL.

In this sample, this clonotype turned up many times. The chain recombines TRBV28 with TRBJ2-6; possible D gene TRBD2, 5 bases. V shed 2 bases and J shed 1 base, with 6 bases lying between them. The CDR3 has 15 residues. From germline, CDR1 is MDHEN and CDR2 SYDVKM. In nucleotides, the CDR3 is TGTGCCAGCAGTTTAGGGAGTTCTGGGGCCAACGTCCTGACTTTC. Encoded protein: CASSLGSSGANVLTF. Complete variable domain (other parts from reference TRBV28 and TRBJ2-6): DVKVTQSSRYLVKRTGEKVFLECVQDMDHENMFWYRQDPGLGLRLIYFSYDVKMKEKGDIPEGYSVSREKKERFSLILESASTNQTSMYLCASSLGSSGANVLTFGAGSRLTVL.

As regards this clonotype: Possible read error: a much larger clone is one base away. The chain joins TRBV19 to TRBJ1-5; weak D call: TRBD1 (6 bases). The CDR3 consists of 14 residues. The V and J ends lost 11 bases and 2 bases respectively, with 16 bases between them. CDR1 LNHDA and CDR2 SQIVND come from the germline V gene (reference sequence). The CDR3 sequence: CAGQEEGGNQPQHF. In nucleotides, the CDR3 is TGTGCCGGTCAAGAGGAGGGGGGCAATCAGCCCCAGCATTTT. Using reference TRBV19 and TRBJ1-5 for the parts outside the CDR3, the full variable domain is DGGITQSPKYLFRKEGQNVTLSCEQNLNHDAMYWYRQDPGQGLRLIYYSQIVNDFQKGDIAEGYSVSREKKESFPLTVTSAQKNPTAFYLCAGQEEGGNQPQHFGDGTRLSIL.

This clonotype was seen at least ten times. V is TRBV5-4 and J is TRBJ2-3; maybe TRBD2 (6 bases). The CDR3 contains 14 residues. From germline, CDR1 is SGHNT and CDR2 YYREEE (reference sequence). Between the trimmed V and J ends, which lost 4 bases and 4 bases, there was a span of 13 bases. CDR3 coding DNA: TGTGCCAGCAGCCCGGGGGAGTCGGCAGATACGCAGTATTTT. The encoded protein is CASSPGESADTQYF. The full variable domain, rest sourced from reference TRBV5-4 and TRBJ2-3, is ETGVTQSPTHLIKTRGQQVTLRCSSQSGHNTVSWYQQALGQGPQFIFQYYREEENGRGNFPPRFSGLQFPNYSSELNVNALELDDSALYLCASSPGESADTQYFGPGTRLTVL.

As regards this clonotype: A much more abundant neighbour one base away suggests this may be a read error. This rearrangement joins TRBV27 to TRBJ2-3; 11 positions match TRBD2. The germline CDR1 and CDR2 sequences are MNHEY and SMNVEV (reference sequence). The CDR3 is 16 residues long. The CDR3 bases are TGTGCCAGCAGTCCGACTAGCGGGGCCCTCACAGATAAGCAGTATTTT. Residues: CASSPTSGALTDKQYF.

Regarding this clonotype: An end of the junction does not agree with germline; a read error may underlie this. CDR3 sequence: CAGSLLAGHQETQYF. The DNA of the CDR3 is TGTGCCGGCAGTTTACTAGCGGGACACCAAGAGACCCAGTACTTC. The chain carries TRBV12-3 or TRBV12-4 and TRBJ2-5, with 10 bases that match TRBD2. CDR3 length: 15 amino acids.

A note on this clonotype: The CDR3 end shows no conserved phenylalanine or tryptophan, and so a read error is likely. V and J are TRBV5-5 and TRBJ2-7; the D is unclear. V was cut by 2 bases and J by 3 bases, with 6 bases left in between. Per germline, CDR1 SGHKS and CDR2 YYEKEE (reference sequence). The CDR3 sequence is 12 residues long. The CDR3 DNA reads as TGTGCCAGCAGCTTCGAAGGCTACGAGCAGTACTCC. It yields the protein CASSFEGYEQYS.

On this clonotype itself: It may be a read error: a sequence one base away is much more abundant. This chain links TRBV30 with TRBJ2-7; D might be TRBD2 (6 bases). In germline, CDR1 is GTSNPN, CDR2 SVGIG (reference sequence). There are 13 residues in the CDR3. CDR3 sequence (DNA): TGTGCCCGGAGCTTAGGGACCGGGAGCGAGCAGTACTTC. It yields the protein CARSLGTGSEQYF.

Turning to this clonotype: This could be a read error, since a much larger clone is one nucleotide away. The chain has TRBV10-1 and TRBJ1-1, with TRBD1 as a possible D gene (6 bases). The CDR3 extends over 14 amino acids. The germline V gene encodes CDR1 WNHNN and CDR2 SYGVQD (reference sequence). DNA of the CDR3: TGCGCCAGCGGTGAGGACAGCCAGGGAACTGAAGCTTTCTTT. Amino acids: CASGEDSQGTEAFF.

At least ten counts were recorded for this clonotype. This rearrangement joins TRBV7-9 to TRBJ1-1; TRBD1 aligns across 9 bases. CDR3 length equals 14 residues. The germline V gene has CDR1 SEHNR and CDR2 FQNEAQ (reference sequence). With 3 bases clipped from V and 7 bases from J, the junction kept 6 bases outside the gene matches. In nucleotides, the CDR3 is TGTGCCAGCAGCTTGGGACAGGGATACGTTGAAGCTTTCTTT. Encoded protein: CASSLGQGYVEAFF. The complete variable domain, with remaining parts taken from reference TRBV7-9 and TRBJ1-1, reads DTGVSQNPRHKITKRGQNVTFRCDPISEHNRLYWYRQTLGQGPEFLTYFQNEAQLEKSRLLSDRFSAERPKGSFSTLEIQRTEQGDSAMYLCASSLGQGYVEAFFGQGTRLTVV.

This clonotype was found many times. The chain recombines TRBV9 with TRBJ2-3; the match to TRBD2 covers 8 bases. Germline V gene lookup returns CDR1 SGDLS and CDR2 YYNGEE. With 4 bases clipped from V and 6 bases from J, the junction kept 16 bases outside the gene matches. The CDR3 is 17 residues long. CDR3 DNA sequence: TGTGCCAGCAGCCCGAGCCAGCGGGGGTTTGTTATCGATACGCAGTATTTT. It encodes CASSPSQRGFVIDTQYF.

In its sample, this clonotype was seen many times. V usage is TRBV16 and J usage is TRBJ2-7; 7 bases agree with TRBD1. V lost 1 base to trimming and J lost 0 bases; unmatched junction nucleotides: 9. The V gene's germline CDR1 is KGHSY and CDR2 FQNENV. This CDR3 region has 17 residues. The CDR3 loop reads CASSQWGPDRSSYEQYF. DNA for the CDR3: TGTGCCAGCAGCCAATGGGGTCCGGACAGGAGCTCCTACGAGCAGTACTTC.

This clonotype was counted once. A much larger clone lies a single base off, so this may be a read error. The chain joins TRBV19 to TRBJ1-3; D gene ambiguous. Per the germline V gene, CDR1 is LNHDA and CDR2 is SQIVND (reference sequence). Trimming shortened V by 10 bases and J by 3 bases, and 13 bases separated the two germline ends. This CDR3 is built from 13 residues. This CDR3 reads CATGPLHGNTIYF. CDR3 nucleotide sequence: TGTGCCACCGGACCGTTACATGGAAACACCATATATTTT.

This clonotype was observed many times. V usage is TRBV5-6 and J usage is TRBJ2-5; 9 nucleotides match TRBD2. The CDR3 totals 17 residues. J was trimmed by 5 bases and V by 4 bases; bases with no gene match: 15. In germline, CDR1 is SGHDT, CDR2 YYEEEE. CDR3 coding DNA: TGTGCCAGCAGCCCGGGGACTAGCCGCCCCTTGCAGGAGACCCAGTACTTC. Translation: CASSPGTSRPLQETQYF.

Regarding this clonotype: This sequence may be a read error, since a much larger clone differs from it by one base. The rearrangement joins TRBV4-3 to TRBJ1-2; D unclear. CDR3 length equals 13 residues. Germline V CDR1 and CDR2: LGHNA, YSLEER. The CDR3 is CASGQESGYGYTF. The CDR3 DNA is TGCGCCAGCGGCCAAGAAAGTGGCTATGGCTACACCTTC.

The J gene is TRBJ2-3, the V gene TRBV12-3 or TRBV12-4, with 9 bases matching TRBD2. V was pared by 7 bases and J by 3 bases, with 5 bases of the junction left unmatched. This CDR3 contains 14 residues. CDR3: CASNAGGPTDTQYF. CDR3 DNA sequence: TGTGCCAGCAACGCGGGGGGGCCGACAGATACGCAGTATTTT.

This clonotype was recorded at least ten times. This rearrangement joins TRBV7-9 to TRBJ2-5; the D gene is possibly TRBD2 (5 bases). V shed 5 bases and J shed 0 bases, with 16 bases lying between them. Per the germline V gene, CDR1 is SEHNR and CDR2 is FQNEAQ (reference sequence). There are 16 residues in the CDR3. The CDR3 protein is CASSPRAPVDQETQYF. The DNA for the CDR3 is TGTGCCAGCAGCCCGCGGGCCCCGGTTGACCAAGAGACCCAGTACTTC.

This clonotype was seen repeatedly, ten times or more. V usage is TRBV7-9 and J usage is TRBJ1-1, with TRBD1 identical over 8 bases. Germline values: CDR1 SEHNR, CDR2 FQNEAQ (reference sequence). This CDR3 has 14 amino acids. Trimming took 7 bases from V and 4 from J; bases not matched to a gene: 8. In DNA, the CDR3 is TGTGCCAGCACCCCCAGGGGGCAGACCACTGAAGCTTTCTTT. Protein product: CASTPRGQTTEAFF.

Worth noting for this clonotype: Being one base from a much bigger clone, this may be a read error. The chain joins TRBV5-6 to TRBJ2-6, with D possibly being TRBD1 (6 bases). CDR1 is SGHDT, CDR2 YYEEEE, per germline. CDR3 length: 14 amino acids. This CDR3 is CASSSGAGANVPTF. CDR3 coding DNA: TGTGCCAGCAGTTCAGGGGCCGGGGCCAACGTCCCGACTTTC.

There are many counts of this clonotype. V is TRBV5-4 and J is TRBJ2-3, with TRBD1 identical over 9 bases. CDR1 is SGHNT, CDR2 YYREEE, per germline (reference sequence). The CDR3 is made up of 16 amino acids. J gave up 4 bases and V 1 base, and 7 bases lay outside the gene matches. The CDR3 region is CASSLSGQGLADTQYF. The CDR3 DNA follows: TGTGCCAGCAGCTTGTCGGGACAGGGTTTGGCAGATACGCAGTATTTT. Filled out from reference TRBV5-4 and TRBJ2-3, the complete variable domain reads ETGVTQSPTHLIKTRGQQVTLRCSSQSGHNTVSWYQQALGQGPQFIFQYYREEENGRGNFPPRFSGLQFPNYSSELNVNALELDDSALYLCASSLSGQGLADTQYFGPGTRLTVL.